Following are 23 T cell receptor beta chains from one sample sequenced in a study of identical twins. TCRdb re-analysed the 5' RACE reads in MiXCR, keeping a single row per CDR3 protein. The table includes around 370,000 distinct CDR3 sequences, around 9.7% detected once. The specimen sequenced was naive T cells sorted from blood. The receptors come from a woman between 50 and 59 years old in good health.

This clonotype was counted between two and nine times. The chain combines TRBV18 with TRBJ2-5; D is ambiguous. Looked up from germline, CDR1 is KGHSH and CDR2 is LQKENI. CDR3 length equals 14 residues. Trimming left V 2 bases short and J 2 bases short, with 9 bases between. CDR3 coding DNA: TGTGCCAGCTCACCAGGGTCAGCTCAAGAGACCCAGTACTTC. It specifies CASSPGSAQETQYF.

This clonotype came up a few times. V is TRBV20-1 and J is TRBJ1-5; D might be TRBD1 (5 bases). The ends were cut back, 1 base at V and 6 bases at J, with 13 bases in the middle. In germline, CDR1 is DFQATT, CDR2 SNEGSKA (reference sequence). The CDR3 runs to 14 residues. The CDR3 nucleotides read TGCAGTGCTAGAGTGGGCAGGGTAGGTCAGCCCCAGCATTTT. Translated, it gives CSARVGRVGQPQHF.

This clonotype was seen repeatedly, ten times or more. This chain links TRBV20-1 with TRBJ2-1, with TRBD2 matching 11 bases. The junction had 6 bases not matched to a gene; V was cut back by 4 bases and J by 4 bases. This CDR3 region has 15 residues. The V gene's germline CDR1 is DFQATT and CDR2 SNEGSKA (reference sequence). This chain's CDR3 is CSATPGTSGYNEQFF. In nucleotides, the CDR3 is TGCAGTGCTACCCCCGGGACTAGCGGATACAATGAGCAGTTCTTC.

The V gene is TRBV6-5, the J gene TRBJ2-1, with D maybe TRBD1 (5 bases). The CDR3 extends over 13 amino acids. In germline, CDR1 is MNHEY, CDR2 SVGAGI. V shed 2 bases and J shed 5 bases, with 7 bases lying between them. The CDR3 protein is CASSYSRDNEQFF. In nucleotides, the CDR3 is TGTGCCAGCAGTTACAGCAGGGACAATGAGCAGTTCTTC.

This clonotype has only a few counts. The rearrangement uses TRBV15 and TRBJ1-4; D call uncertain. V dropped 0 bases and J dropped 0 bases, with 8 bases sitting between them. The CDR3 sequence is 16 residues long. Germline CDR1 LNHNV, CDR2 YYDKDF (reference sequence). The chain's CDR3 is CATSRERGATNEKLFF. The CDR3 DNA is TGTGCCACCAGCAGAGAAAGAGGAGCAACTAATGAAAAACTGTTTTTT.

This clonotype was seen ten or more times. This rearrangement joins TRBV20-1 to TRBJ2-5; TRBD1 matches 7 bases. The trim removed 3 bases at V and 0 bases at J, leaving 4 bases unmatched. This CDR3 comprises 14 residues. Germline CDR1 is DFQATT and CDR2 is SNEGSKA (reference sequence). CDR3 protein: CSASRGQNQETQYF. The CDR3 coding sequence is TGCAGTGCTAGTAGGGGGCAAAACCAAGAGACCCAGTACTTC.

This clonotype has more than one count but fewer than ten. The chain employs TRBV6-6 and TRBJ2-5; no clear D. Per the germline V gene, CDR1 is MNHNY and CDR2 is SVGAGI (reference sequence). The V and J ends lost 2 bases and 5 bases respectively, with 12 bases between them. CDR3 length: 14 residues. The CDR3 loop is CASSYEVARETQYF. The CDR3 DNA sequence: TGTGCCAGCAGTTACGAGGTAGCTCGGGAGACCCAGTACTTC.

V is TRBV20-1 and J is TRBJ2-2, with 8 bases identical to TRBD2. Germline lookup yields CDR1 DFQATT and CDR2 SNEGSKA (reference sequence). This CDR3 region has 14 residues. V gave up 6 bases and J gave up 2 bases; unmatched junction bases: 5. This CDR3 is CSAPLADNTGELFF. The CDR3 DNA reads TGCAGTGCCCCACTAGCGGATAACACCGGGGAGCTGTTTTTT.

The chain combines TRBV5-1 with TRBJ1-1; D gene unclear. CDR3 length: 15 residues. The V gene lost 0 bases and the J gene lost 3 bases, with 12 bases spanning the gap. The germline CDR1 and CDR2 sequences are SGHRS and YFSETQ. The CDR3 region has the DNA TGCGCCAGCAGCTTGGTTTACCGGGGTCACACTGAAGCTTTCTTT. Its protein product is CASSLVYRGHTEAFF.

This clonotype was counted only a few times. The chain couples TRBV5-5 to TRBJ2-4; 13 bases match TRBD2. Germline assignment: CDR1 SGHKS and CDR2 YYEKEE (reference sequence). There are 19 residues in the CDR3. V lost 4 bases, J lost 2 bases, and 12 bases stayed unmatched. CDR3: CASSPGLAGVRGPKNIQYF. The CDR3 DNA reads as TGTGCCAGCAGCCCCGGACTAGCGGGAGTTCGCGGACCCAAAAACATTCAGTACTTC.

This clonotype was detected only a few times. CDR3 DNA: TGTGCCAGCACCTCGGGGATTAATAATTCACCCCTCCACTTT. Amino acids: CASTSGINNSPLHF. The rearrangement links TRBV12-3 or TRBV12-4 to TRBJ1-6, with D hard to call. This CDR3 region has 14 residues. V was trimmed by 7 bases and J by 5 bases, leaving 12 bases between them.

The chain joins TRBV4-1 to TRBJ1-1; the match to TRBD1 covers 7 bases. In germline, CDR1 is MGHRA, CDR2 YSYEKL. V lost 1 base to trimming and J lost 0 bases; unmatched junction nucleotides: 8. The CDR3 contains 17 residues. CDR3 protein: CASSQVGRTGMNTEAFF. For the CDR3, the DNA is TGCGCCAGCAGCCAAGTCGGGAGGACAGGCATGAACACTGAAGCTTTCTTT.

About this clonotype: A much larger clone lies a single base off, so this may be a read error. This CDR3 is missing its conserved last phenylalanine or tryptophan, likely due to a read error. The chain carries TRBV5-1 and TRBJ2-2; D possibly corresponds to TRBD2 (6 bases). The CDR3 length is 16 residues. Germline V CDR1 and CDR2: SGHRS, YFSETQ. V dropped 5 bases and J dropped 0 bases, with 14 bases sitting between them. The CDR3 here is CASSPTAGSNTGELFS. Written as DNA, the CDR3 is TGCGCCAGCAGTCCGACAGCGGGTTCGAACACCGGGGAGCTGTTTTCT.

The J gene is TRBJ1-1, the V gene TRBV18; no clear D gene. Germline loops: CDR1 KGHSH, CDR2 LQKENI. The CDR3 is 16 residues long. The V and J ends lost 2 bases and 1 base respectively, with 14 bases between them. The DNA for the CDR3 is TGTGCCAGCTCACCATTTGCCCCTCTGGGGAACACTGAAGCTTTCTTT. This gives the protein CASSPFAPLGNTEAFF.

The chain combines TRBV7-8 with TRBJ2-2; possibly TRBD1 for D (6 bases). V was clipped by 5 bases and J by 3 bases, with 13 bases between them. Germline V gene sequence: CDR1 SGHVS, CDR2 FQNEAQ. The CDR3 runs 15 residues. CDR3 bases: TGTGCCAGCAGCCCGCGACAGGAGCACACCGGGGAGCTGTTTTTT. This encodes CASSPRQEHTGELFF.

In this sample, this clonotype turned up many times. V and J are TRBV7-9 and TRBJ1-4; D perhaps matches TRBD1 (6 bases). The CDR3 consists of 12 residues. Germline V gene lookup returns CDR1 SEHNR and CDR2 FQNEAQ (reference sequence). V dropped 8 bases and J dropped 5 bases, with 9 bases sitting between them. The DNA of the CDR3 is TGTGCCAGCGGGACACCAAATGAAAAACTGTTTTTT. This encodes CASGTPNEKLFF.

A few counts support this clonotype. The chain's CDR3 is CSTDRGGGEQYF. In DNA form, the CDR3 reads TGCAGCACCGACAGGGGAGGGGGCGAGCAGTACTTC. The rearrangement links TRBV29-1 to TRBJ2-7; perhaps TRBD1 as D (8 bases). The V and J ends lost 8 bases and 6 bases respectively, with 17 bases between them. The CDR3 spans 12 residues. Germline values: CDR1 SQVTM, CDR2 ANQGSEA.

This clonotype was observed at least ten times. The chain has TRBV20-1 and TRBJ2-7; 11 bases match TRBD1. The CDR3 extends over 13 amino acids. V gave up 6 bases and J gave up 6 bases; unmatched junction bases: 7. Germline V lookup: CDR1 DFQATT, CDR2 SNEGSKA (reference sequence). CDR3 loop: CSAIGQGAREQYF. The CDR3 DNA follows: TGCAGTGCAATCGGACAGGGGGCGCGCGAGCAGTACTTC.

This chain connects TRBV5-1 to TRBJ2-1; 8 nucleotides agree with TRBD2. V was clipped by 5 bases and J by 6 bases; unmatched bases: 13. CDR3 length: 16 amino acids. The V gene's germline CDR1 is SGHRS and CDR2 YFSETQ. The CDR3 spells CASSLGPRGRLNEQFF. In nucleotides, the CDR3 is TGCGCCAGCAGTTTAGGACCACGCGGGAGGCTCAATGAGCAGTTCTTC.

This clonotype was seen only a few times. The gene calls are TRBV6-5 and TRBJ2-1, with TRBD2 matching 11 bases. The CDR3 is made up of 18 amino acids. Per the germline V gene, CDR1 is MNHEY and CDR2 is SVGAGI. V shed 2 bases and J 7 bases; nucleotides not matched to a gene: 13. CDR3 nucleotides: TGTGCCAGCAGTTACGTGGGACAGGGAACTAGCGGGAGAAATGAGCAGTTCTTC. Its translation is CASSYVGQGTSGRNEQFF.

The rearrangement joins TRBV5-1 to TRBJ2-5, with D perhaps TRBD1 (6 bases). CDR1 SGHRS and CDR2 YFSETQ come from the germline V gene. Deletions cut 3 bases from V and 5 bases from J, with 17 bases between. This CDR3 is built from 15 residues. CDR3 region: CASSSGQPVLETQYF. CDR3 nucleotides: TGCGCCAGCAGCTCCGGACAGCCCGTCTTGGAGACCCAGTACTTC. Combining the CDR3 with reference TRBV5-1 and TRBJ2-5 gives the whole variable domain KAGVTQTPRYLIKTRGQQVTLSCSPISGHRSVSWYQQTPGQGLQFLFEYFSETQRNKGNFPGRFSGRQFSNSRSEMNVSTLELGDSALYLCASSSGQPVLETQYFGPGTRLLVL.

This clonotype was observed a few times. The rearrangement joins TRBV7-8 to TRBJ1-1, with D possibly matching TRBD1 (5 bases). This CDR3 is built from 14 residues. Germline loops: CDR1 SGHVS, CDR2 FQNEAQ. V dropped 6 bases and J dropped 4 bases, with 15 bases sitting between them. The CDR3 is CASSFAGRGTEAFF. CDR3 in DNA: TGTGCCAGCAGTTTTGCAGGGAGGGGCACTGAAGCTTTCTTT.

The chain uses TRBV11-1 and TRBJ2-5; D gene uncertain. The CDR3 spans 14 residues. Germline CDR1 and CDR2: SGHAT and FQDESV (reference sequence). The germline V and J ends were trimmed by 2 bases and 1 base, with 8 bases remaining between them. DNA of the CDR3: TGTGCCAGCAGCTTAAGCCCAGTCCAAGAGACCCAGTACTTC. Amino acids: CASSLSPVQETQYF.